This T cell receptor beta chain originates from a study of blood T cells in healthy people across ages. Points from the study as a whole: Estimates based on one million T cells were treated as lower bounds.

Trimming cost V 1 base and J 7 bases, with 13 bases left between them. The CDR3 is 14 amino acids. In regard to this clonotype: Its antigen is as yet unknown. This may arise from a read error, as a much more abundant clone is one base away.

Primers used in a second PCR of roughly 7 to 12 cycles were a sample-barcoded 5' primer and a J-beta primer mix. TCRdb recomputed calls from the 5' RACE reads with MiXCR, one row per CDR3 protein. Among 710,000 or so distinct CDR3 sequences listed, roughly 32% were seen once. This sequence originates from an elderly woman in good health. The sequencing input was blood. J is TRBJ1-2 and V is TRBV12-3 or TRBV12-4; D might be TRBD1 (5 bases). DNA of the CDR3: TGTGCCAGCAGTTTAGTCGCAGGGTACTGTGGCTACACCTTC. Protein product: CASSLVAGYCGYTF.